Each of the 27 T cell receptor beta chains below was sequenced from the same sample in a study of OX40 agonist ivuxolimab in advanced cancers. Data came from immunoSEQ multiplex PCR; TCRdb stores just in-frame clones and leaves some out. The repertoire holds tens of thousands of clones, with roughly 84% as singletons. The source was CD4+ or CD8+ T cells sorted from blood, collected in a trial of the OX40 agonist ivuxolimab. The receptor source for this set is an adult with an advanced solid tumor such as melanoma, head and neck, liver or kidney cancer.

The chain couples TRBV6-1 to TRBJ2-7; possible D gene TRBD2, 5 bases. The CDR3 extends over 14 amino acids. The germline gives CDR1 MNHNS, CDR2 SASEGT. The ends were cut back, 7 bases at V and 0 bases at J, with 13 bases in the middle. CDR3: CASTSTGSSYEQYF. CDR3 bases: TGTGCCAGCACGTCGACGGGGAGCTCCTACGAGCAGTACTTC.

The chain couples TRBV5-4 to TRBJ2-3; D is unresolved. This CDR3 has 12 residues. The germline V gene encodes CDR1 SGHNT and CDR2 YYREEE (reference sequence). Trimming left V 5 bases short and J 2 bases short, with 6 bases between. Here the CDR3 DNA reads TGTGCCAGCAGTGGGGTCACAGATACGCAGTATTTT. Translation gives CASSGVTDTQYF.

The sample holds one count of this clone. This sequence joins TRBV6-1 and TRBJ1-2, with TRBD1 matching 10 bases. The CDR3 has 13 residues. The trim removed 6 bases at V and 4 bases at J, leaving 2 bases unmatched. The germline gives CDR1 MNHNS, CDR2 SASEGT. This CDR3 reads CASSGTGAYGYTF. DNA for the CDR3: TGTGCCAGCAGCGGGACAGGGGCCTATGGCTACACCTTC.

V and J are TRBV6-6 and TRBJ2-6; D might be TRBD1 (6 bases). CDR3 size: 16 residues. Germline assignment: CDR1 MNHNY and CDR2 SVGAGI (reference sequence). V lost 2 bases to trimming and J lost 2 bases, with 10 bases between them. The CDR3 reads CASSYTGGAGANVLTF. The DNA of the CDR3 is TGTGCCAGCAGTTACACTGGGGGCGCTGGGGCCAACGTCCTGACTTTC.

The sample holds a few counts of this clone. J is TRBJ1-4 and V is TRBV5-4; D possibly corresponds to TRBD1 (5 bases). The ends were cut back, 4 bases at V and 7 bases at J, with 17 bases in the middle. Germline loops: CDR1 SGHNT, CDR2 YYREEE (reference sequence). This CDR3 comprises 15 residues. This CDR3 is CASSARTAGGEKLFF. The DNA for the CDR3 is TGTGCCAGCAGCGCTAGGACGGCGGGGGGTGAAAAACTGTTTTTT.

The chain recombines TRBV7-9 with TRBJ1-3; D ambiguous. The V gene lost 5 bases and the J gene lost 1 base, with 12 bases spanning the gap. This CDR3 contains 15 residues. Germline CDR1 and CDR2: SEHNR and FQNEAQ (reference sequence). The DNA for the CDR3 is TGTGCCAGCAGCGTCATGGGGAATTCTGGAAACACCATATATTTT. Protein: CASSVMGNSGNTIYF.

Comment on this clone: The junction departs from the called germline gene at one end, perhaps through a read error. The V gene is TRBV18, the J gene TRBJ1-5; D gene ambiguous. The CDR3 has 13 residues. Germline V CDR1 and CDR2: KGHSH, LQKENI. The CDR3 DNA sequence: TGTGCCAGCTCACCACAGGCAGATCAACCCCAGCATTTT. Encoded protein: CASSPQADQPQHF.

The chain carries TRBV29-1 and TRBJ2-7; 9 bases line up with TRBD1. With 6 bases clipped from V and 3 bases from J, the junction kept 3 bases outside the gene matches. From germline, CDR1 is SQVTM and CDR2 ANQGSEA. The CDR3 spans 12 residues. CDR3 DNA sequence: TGCAGCGTCGGGGGACAGGGCTACGAGCAGTACTTC. Protein: CSVGGQGYEQYF.

The chain carries TRBV6-5 and TRBJ2-5, with 7 positions matching TRBD1. This CDR3 contains 14 residues. Trimming at V came to 6 bases and at J to 7 bases, leaving 11 bases not matched to a gene. CDR1 and CDR2 from the germline V gene are MNHEY and SVGAGI. The CDR3 loop is CASSGGQATGTQYF. CDR3 nucleotides: TGTGCCAGCAGCGGCGGACAGGCCACAGGGACCCAGTACTTC.

The V gene is TRBV9, the J gene TRBJ1-5; TRBD1 agrees at 9 bases. The CDR3 loop spans 15 amino acids. The germline CDR1 and CDR2 sequences are SGDLS and YYNGEE. Trimming took 3 bases from V and 4 from J; bases not matched to a gene: 5. CDR3 DNA: TGTGCCAGCAGCGCCGGGACAGGGAATAATCAGCCCCAGCATTTT. Protein sequence: CASSAGTGNNQPQHF. The full variable domain, completed using reference TRBV9 and TRBJ1-5, is DSGVTQTPKHLITATGQRVTLRCSPRSGDLSVYWYQQSLDQGLQFLIQYYNGEERAKGNILERFSAQQFPDLHSELNLSSLELGDSALYFCASSAGTGNNQPQHFGDGTRLSIL.

V gene TRBV29-1 combines with J gene TRBJ2-1; maybe TRBD1 (5 bases). From germline, CDR1 is SQVTM and CDR2 ANQGSEA. The CDR3 consists of 14 residues. V was pared by 7 bases and J by 4 bases, with 17 bases between. The CDR3 DNA reads as TGCAGCGCCGAAAGTGACAGAGAGTACAATGAGCAGTTCTTC. Translated: CSAESDREYNEQFF.

The V call is TRBV11-2, the J call TRBJ1-3; D is unresolved. Germline V gene sequence: CDR1 SGHAT, CDR2 FQNNGV. The CDR3 contains 15 residues. Trimming pared 5 bases from V and 0 bases from J, leaving 11 bases between. The CDR3 sequence: CASSPGSSSGNTIYF. Written as DNA, the CDR3 is TGTGCCAGCAGCCCGGGATCAAGCTCTGGAAACACCATATATTTT.

The chain has TRBV6-5 and TRBJ2-1; D is unresolved. V gave up 0 bases and J gave up 7 bases, with 10 bases separating them. CDR3 length: 14 residues. Germline lookup yields CDR1 MNHEY and CDR2 SVGAGI. The CDR3 DNA sequence: TGTGCCAGCAGTTACTCCTTCGTAGCAAATGAGCAGTTCTTC. This sequence encodes CASSYSFVANEQFF.

The chain combines TRBV5-4 with TRBJ2-7; maybe TRBD2 (7 bases). The CDR3 contains 14 residues. V lost 4 bases, J lost 2 bases, and 13 bases lay in between. Germline V gene data show CDR1 as SGHNT and CDR2 as YYREEE (reference sequence). The CDR3 here is CASSRSGGAYEQYF. The CDR3 nucleotides read TGTGCCAGCAGCCGTTCGGGGGGCGCCTACGAGCAGTACTTC.

The chain uses TRBV5-1 and TRBJ1-1; D is uncertain. The CDR3 spans 14 residues. From germline, CDR1 is SGHRS and CDR2 YFSETQ. Trimming took off 0 bases at V and 5 bases at J, with 11 bases between the two ends. In DNA form, the CDR3 reads TGCGCCAGCAGCTTGGCCTCGGTGGGAACTGAAGCTTTCTTT. Protein sequence: CASSLASVGTEAFF.

J is TRBJ1-3 and V is TRBV4-2; 7 nucleotides align to TRBD1. CDR1 and CDR2 from the germline V gene are LGHNA and YNFKEQ. The CDR3 is 16 amino acids. V trimming: 1 base; J trimming: 4 bases; junction bases outside the gene matches: 7. The CDR3 protein is CASSQAEGAGGNTIYF. CDR3 sequence (DNA): TGTGCCAGCAGCCAAGCAGAGGGGGCGGGAGGAAACACCATATATTTT.

Remarks on this clone: This sequence may be a read error, since a much larger clone differs from it by one base. This chain links TRBV4-3 with TRBJ1-2; tentative D call: TRBD1 (5 bases). Germline V gene sequence: CDR1 LGHNA, CDR2 YSLEER. The CDR3 totals 13 residues. Trimming took 5 bases from V and 2 from J, leaving 9 bases between them. The CDR3 protein is CASSLDTNYGYTF. CDR3 nucleotide sequence: TGCGCCAGCAGCTTGGACACCAACTATGGCTACACCTTC.

The chain recombines TRBV2 with TRBJ2-2; possibly TRBD2 for D (6 bases). Germline CDR1 SNHLY, CDR2 FYNNEI. Trimming stripped 4 bases from V and 3 bases from J, with 12 bases between. This CDR3 has 15 residues. DNA for the CDR3: TGTGCCAGCAGTGTGCGGGGAATATACACCGGGGAGCTGTTTTTT. Its translation: CASSVRGIYTGELFF.

This sequence joins TRBV2 and TRBJ1-1, with D uncertain. Trimming cost V 6 bases and J 2 bases, with 10 bases left between them. Germline CDR1 reads SNHLY; CDR2 reads FYNNEI. This CDR3 is built from 13 residues. For the CDR3, the DNA is TGTGCCAGCAGGCCCCAATTTAACACTGAAGCTTTCTTT. Translation: CASRPQFNTEAFF.

The chain recombines TRBV19 with TRBJ2-7; no firm D call. Trimming took 3 bases from V and 3 from J, leaving 6 bases between them. The germline V gene has CDR1 LNHDA and CDR2 SQIVND (reference sequence). The length of the CDR3 is 12 residues. As DNA, the CDR3 is TGTGCCAGTAGTATTAACAGCTACGAGCAGTACTTC. Protein product: CASSINSYEQYF.

This clone was recorded only once. The genes are TRBV14 and TRBJ1-6; no clear D. Germline V gives CDR1 SGHDN, CDR2 FVKESK. The V gene lost 4 bases and the J gene lost 6 bases, with 4 bases spanning the gap. The CDR3 spans 12 residues. The CDR3 region has the DNA TGTGCCAGCAGCCTAGGTAATTCACCCCTCCACTTT. This gives the protein CASSLGNSPLHF.

The CDR3 sequence is CARARRGFQFF. CDR3 DNA: TGTGCCAGAGCCCGGCGGGGATTCCAGTTCTTC. The chain has TRBV5-3 and TRBJ2-1; TRBD2 is a possible D gene (6 bases). TRBV5-3 is assigned to the ORF class and has an uncertain function. Trimming cost V 7 bases and J 13 bases, with 15 bases left between them. The CDR3 spans 11 residues.

The chain is built from TRBV5-1 and TRBJ2-2; D unclear. The CDR3 covers 16 residues. Germline CDR1 reads SGHRS; CDR2 reads YFSETQ. V lost 0 bases to trimming and J lost 5 bases, with 14 bases between them. CDR3 amino acids: CASSLAITASTGELFF. The CDR3 nucleotides are TGCGCCAGCAGCTTGGCAATAACAGCGTCGACCGGGGAGCTGTTTTTT. Using reference TRBV5-1 and TRBJ2-2 for the parts outside the CDR3, the full variable domain is KAGVTQTPRYLIKTRGQQVTLSCSPISGHRSVSWYQQTPGQGLQFLFEYFSETQRNKGNFPGRFSGRQFSNSRSEMNVSTLELGDSALYLCASSLAITASTGELFFGEGSRLTVL.

In this sample, this clone turned up once. The chain is built from TRBV5-4 and TRBJ2-3; either TRBD1 or TRBD2 may fit D (5 bases each). The CDR3 spans 15 residues. Germline values: CDR1 SGHNT, CDR2 YYREEE (reference sequence). V lost 4 bases and J lost 4, with 16 bases in between. CDR3 in amino acids: CASSPGTGFPDTQYF. CDR3 coding DNA: TGTGCCAGCAGCCCGGGGACGGGCTTTCCAGATACGCAGTATTTT. Full variable domain (remainder filled in from reference TRBV5-4 and TRBJ2-3): ETGVTQSPTHLIKTRGQQVTLRCSSQSGHNTVSWYQQALGQGPQFIFQYYREEENGRGNFPPRFSGLQFPNYSSELNVNALELDDSALYLCASSPGTGFPDTQYFGPGTRLTVL.

The chain is built from TRBV6-6 and TRBJ2-7; D gene uncertain. The CDR3 loop spans 14 amino acids. Trimming left V 2 bases short and J 2 bases short, with 10 bases between. CDR1 is MNHNY, CDR2 SVGAGI, per germline (reference sequence). CDR3 nucleotide sequence: TGTGCCAGCAGTTACGAAGGGTCTACCTACGAGCAGTACTTC. This sequence encodes CASSYEGSTYEQYF.

The chain is built from TRBV18 and TRBJ1-5; D remains unclear. CDR1 and CDR2 (germline): KGHSH, LQKENI. The CDR3 is made up of 13 amino acids. The V and J ends lost 2 bases and 5 bases respectively, with 7 bases between them. For the CDR3, the DNA is TGTGCCAGCTCACCAAACCGAGATCAGCCCCAGCATTTT. It yields the protein CASSPNRDQPQHF.

The chain combines TRBV19 with TRBJ2-2, with TRBD2 matching over 8 bases. The J segment lost 6 bases and the V segment lost 7 bases, leaving 10 bases of the junction unmatched. Germline V lookup: CDR1 LNHDA, CDR2 SQIVND (reference sequence). CDR3 length: 15 residues. The CDR3: CASTAALAGSGELFF. CDR3 DNA: TGTGCCAGTACCGCCGCCTTAGCGGGGTCCGGGGAGCTGTTTTTT.